The 11 T cell receptor beta chains below were found in one sample sequenced in a study of T cell responses to AZD1222 COVID-19 vaccine. The assay was immunoSEQ multiplex PCR, and TCRdb's table has in-frame clones only and misses some. Counted here are about 73,000 clones, roughly 89% occurring once; the ten biggest clones make up about 9.3%. The sequenced sample was peripheral blood, obtained 28 days after the second AZD1222 dose. Every receptor here comes from an adult who received the AZD1222 COVID-19 vaccine.

V is TRBV5-4 and J is TRBJ1-1; tentative D call: TRBD1 (6 bases). CDR3 size: 13 residues. Per the germline V gene, CDR1 is SGHNT and CDR2 is YYREEE (reference sequence). Between the trimmed V and J ends, which lost 3 bases and 8 bases, there was a span of 14 bases. The CDR3 loop is CASSSQGLGEAFF. The CDR3 DNA reads TGTGCCAGCAGCTCCCAGGGGCTGGGCGAAGCTTTCTTT.

This sequence joins TRBV11-2 and TRBJ1-2, with 7 bases that match TRBD1. V trimming: 3 bases; J trimming: 5 bases; junction bases outside the gene matches: 12. This CDR3 has 16 amino acids. In germline, CDR1 is SGHAT, CDR2 FQNNGV. CDR3 residues: CASSLAARGMVYGYTF. CDR3 coding DNA: TGTGCCAGCAGCTTGGCGGCCAGGGGGATGGTTTATGGCTACACCTTC.

The chain recombines TRBV5-1 with TRBJ1-3, with D possibly matching TRBD1 (6 bases). Germline values: CDR1 SGHRS, CDR2 YFSETQ. Trimming took 3 bases from V and 0 from J, leaving 10 bases between them. This CDR3 comprises 15 residues. CDR3 sequence (DNA): TGCGCCAGCAGCTCTGGACAGCTCTCTGGAAACACCATATATTTT. It codes for CASSSGQLSGNTIYF.

The chain combines TRBV9 with TRBJ1-6; 9 bases fit TRBD1. The CDR3 is 14 residues long. In germline, CDR1 is SGDLS, CDR2 YYNGEE. Trimming removed 4 bases from V and 7 bases from J; junction bases left unmatched: 3. DNA of the CDR3: TGTGCCAGCAGCTCCGGGACAGGGAATTCACCCCTCCACTTT. Protein product: CASSSGTGNSPLHF.

This rearrangement joins TRBV9 to TRBJ2-3; D perhaps matches TRBD2 (6 bases). CDR3 length equals 15 residues. V was trimmed by 2 bases and J by 1 base, leaving 11 bases between them. Per germline, CDR1 SGDLS and CDR2 YYNGEE. The CDR3: CASSVAGSGTDTQYF. The CDR3 DNA reads as TGTGCCAGCAGCGTGGCGGGGAGCGGCACAGATACGCAGTATTTT. The variable domain in full, completed from reference TRBV9 and TRBJ2-3, reads DSGVTQTPKHLITATGQRVTLRCSPRSGDLSVYWYQQSLDQGLQFLIQYYNGEERAKGNILERFSAQQFPDLHSELNLSSLELGDSALYFCASSVAGSGTDTQYFGPGTRLTVL.

The rearrangement uses TRBV27 and TRBJ2-7; D perhaps matches TRBD2 (7 bases). The V gene lost 3 bases and the J gene lost 3 bases, with 15 bases spanning the gap. Germline CDR1 reads MNHEY; CDR2 reads SMNVEV (reference sequence). The CDR3 has 15 residues. CDR3 sequence: CASSFMGGGGYEQYF. The CDR3 nucleotides are TGTGCCAGCAGTTTTATGGGAGGGGGGGGCTACGAGCAGTACTTC.

This clone was found once. The gene calls are TRBV29-1 and TRBJ1-5; possibly TRBD1 for D (6 bases). Trimming took off 7 bases at V and 5 bases at J, with 15 bases between the two ends. In germline, CDR1 is SQVTM, CDR2 ANQGSEA. CDR3 length: 13 residues. CDR3 sequence: CSAGDRWDQPQHF. In nucleotides, the CDR3 is TGCAGCGCAGGAGACAGGTGGGATCAGCCCCAGCATTTT.

The J gene is TRBJ1-5, the V gene TRBV6-5; D gene unclear. Germline CDR1 reads MNHEY; CDR2 reads SVGAGI. There are 14 residues in the CDR3. V was cut by 7 bases and J by 0 bases, with 10 bases left in between. CDR3 coding DNA: TGTGCCAGCACCGAAGGCATTAGCAATCAGCCCCAGCATTTT. It yields the protein CASTEGISNQPQHF.

The V call is TRBV7-3, the J call TRBJ2-5; TRBD1 matches at 7 bases. V shed 3 bases and J 4 bases; nucleotides not matched to a gene: 2. This CDR3 is 13 amino acids long. CDR1 SGHTA and CDR2 FQGTGA come from the germline V gene. CDR3 residues: CASSFTGAETQYF. The CDR3 DNA is TGTGCCAGCAGCTTCACAGGGGCAGAGACCCAGTACTTC. The full variable domain, with the rest looked up from reference TRBV7-3 and TRBJ2-5, is GAGVSQTPSNKVTEKGKYVELRCDPISGHTALYWYRQSLGQGPEFLIYFQGTGAADDSGLPNDRFFAVRPEGSVSTLKIQRTERGDSAVYLCASSFTGAETQYFGPGTRLLVL.

This clone was seen a single time. The V call is TRBV11-3, the J call TRBJ2-2; 8 nucleotides line up with TRBD2. With 5 bases clipped from V and 7 bases from J, the junction kept 9 bases outside the gene matches. CDR3 length: 15 amino acids. Germline-derived CDR1 and CDR2 are SGHNT and YENEEA. The CDR3 DNA is TGTGCCAGCAGCCAGGGACTAGTCGCCGTCGGGGAGCTGTTTTTT. Translation gives CASSQGLVAVGELFF. The full variable domain, with the rest looked up from reference TRBV11-3 and TRBJ2-2, is EAGVVQSPRYKIIEKKQPVAFWCNPISGHNTLYWYLQNLGQGPELLIRYENEEAVDDSQLPKDRFSAERLKGVDSTLKIQPAELGDSAVYLCASSQGLVAVGELFFGEGSRLTVL.

The chain recombines TRBV6-5 with TRBJ2-3; unclear D gene. V lost 0 bases and J lost 6, with 7 bases in between. The CDR3 covers 13 residues. The germline gives CDR1 MNHEY, CDR2 SVGAGI. The CDR3 loop is CASSYSHGDTQYF. For the CDR3, the DNA is TGTGCCAGCAGTTACTCTCACGGGGATACGCAGTATTTT.